Sequencing of this T cell receptor (beta chain) was carried out in a study of sequential checkpoint blockade in melanoma. On the study more broadly: Some 90 pretreatment tumor DNA samples were TCRβ immunosequenced. Matched biopsies came pretreatment and at week 13 for 20 to 25 patients.

V shed 5 bases, J shed 8 bases, and the junction held 11 bases outside the gene matches. CDR1 is LNHDA and CDR2 is SQIVND in the germline V gene (reference sequence). The CDR3 covers 16 residues. Stated treatment: randomized to nivolumab then ipilimumab (arm A) or the reverse (arm B). Here immunoSEQ multiplex PCR was the method, and the copy in TCRdb shows in-frame clones only, minus some. The sample carries approximately 19,000 clones, roughly two thirds recorded once. The receptor was isolated from a human donor with melanoma. The chain links TRBV19 to TRBJ2-1; 11 nucleotides line up with TRBD1. The sample in question was tumor tissue (inferred from file names), obtained from a patient given nivolumab and ipilimumab in sequence. This CDR3 reads CASSGTGTGGRHEQFF. The DNA for the CDR3 is TGTGCCAGTAGTGGAACCGGGACAGGGGGGCGTCATGAGCAGTTCTTC.